Below, 19 T cell receptor beta chains from the same sample are listed, as sequenced in a study of shared clonotypes between healthy human individuals. Assay: immunoSEQ multiplex PCR; the TCRdb copy retains only in-frame clones and omits some. The sample consists of roughly 2,300,000 clones, roughly 90% of them appearing once. Sequencing input: naive CD4+ T cells from PBMCs. The subset: CD45RA+ positively selected. Receptors were obtained from a young man in good health. Some clones in this sample may be carry-over from other donors' samples.

The chain couples TRBV2 to TRBJ1-5, with D tentatively TRBD1 (5 bases). The V end lost 5 bases, the J end lost 5 bases, and 16 bases lay between the germline ends. Germline V gene sequence: CDR1 SNHLY, CDR2 FYNNEI. CDR3 size: 15 residues. The CDR3 region is CASSYQGGSDQPQHF. DNA of the CDR3: TGTGCCAGCAGTTACCAGGGAGGGAGTGATCAGCCCCAGCATTTT.

Comments on this clone: Other DNA sequences in this sample translate to the same CDR3. The chain joins TRBV28 to TRBJ2-7, with 10 bases aligning to TRBD1. This CDR3 has 15 amino acids. Germline loops: CDR1 MDHEN, CDR2 SYDVKM. The J segment lost 2 bases and the V segment lost 4 bases, leaving 5 bases of the junction unmatched. The CDR3 protein is CASSSPGQGPYEQYF. CDR3 DNA sequence: TGTGCCAGCAGTTCGCCGGGACAGGGGCCCTACGAGCAGTACTTC.

V usage is TRBV5-1 and J usage is TRBJ2-1; 10 bases are a match to TRBD2. The V gene end was trimmed by 1 base and the J gene end by 5 bases; junction bases not matched to a gene: 12. CDR1 and CDR2 (germline): SGHRS, YFSETQ. The CDR3 spans 18 residues. The CDR3 sequence: CASSLPRPSSGSHNEQFF. The DNA of the CDR3 is TGCGCCAGCAGCTTGCCCCGCCCGTCTAGCGGGAGCCACAATGAGCAGTTCTTC.

This sequence joins TRBV28 and TRBJ1-1, with D possibly matching TRBD1 (6 bases). The germline V gene encodes CDR1 MDHEN and CDR2 SYDVKM. This CDR3 comprises 12 residues. Trimming left V 7 bases short and J 6 bases short, with 12 bases between. DNA of the CDR3: TGTGCCAGCACGCCGGGGGCCCCTGAAGCTTTCTTT. Translation gives CASTPGAPEAFF.

The chain carries TRBV4-2 and TRBJ2-5; D is undetermined. Germline V lookup: CDR1 LGHNA, CDR2 YNFKEQ. The CDR3 length is 14 residues. The ends were cut back, 0 bases at V and 2 bases at J, with 7 bases in the middle. The CDR3 DNA reads TGTGCCAGCAGCCAAGAAGGTGGGCAAGAGACCCAGTACTTC. Translated, it gives CASSQEGGQETQYF.

The chain recombines TRBV19 with TRBJ1-5; D is undetermined. Trimming shortened V by 3 bases and J by 2 bases, and 8 bases separated the two germline ends. The CDR3 has 14 amino acids. Germline loops: CDR1 LNHDA, CDR2 SQIVND (reference sequence). In nucleotides, the CDR3 is TGTGCCAGTAGTATCGGCATGGGCAATCAGCCCCAGCATTTT. Translating it yields CASSIGMGNQPQHF.

The chain couples TRBV5-8 to TRBJ2-7; perhaps TRBD1 as D (6 bases). The germline V and J ends were trimmed by 1 base and 4 bases, with 12 bases remaining between them. This CDR3 is built from 14 residues. Germline CDR1 and CDR2: SGHTS and YDEGEE. In nucleotides, the CDR3 is TGTGCCAGCAGCTTGAACAGGGATTTGTACGAGCAGTACTTC. Translated, it gives CASSLNRDLYEQYF. The whole variable domain, remainder taken from reference TRBV5-8 and TRBJ2-7, is EAGVTQSPTHLIKTRGQQATLRCSPISGHTSVYWYQQALGLGLQFLLWYDEGEERNRGNFPPRFSGRQFPNYSSELNVNALELEDSALYLCASSLNRDLYEQYFGPGTRLTVT.

J is TRBJ1-1 and V is TRBV19; a possible D gene is TRBD1 (5 bases). The V gene's germline CDR1 is LNHDA and CDR2 SQIVND (reference sequence). CDR3 size: 16 residues. V lost 5 bases and J 8 bases, leaving 24 bases between the germline ends. As DNA, the CDR3 is TGTGCCAGTAGTCTGGTTGGGGCACAGCACTCCCAAGAAGCTTTCTTT. It yields the protein CASSLVGAQHSQEAFF.

The V and J genes are TRBV7-2 and TRBJ2-7; 14 bases fit TRBD2. The CDR3 runs to 17 residues. The germline V gene has CDR1 SGHTA and CDR2 FQGNSA. J was trimmed by 4 bases and V by 5 bases; bases with no gene match: 10. The CDR3 region has the DNA TGTGCCAGCAGCCGGGGACTAGCGGGAGTAGGTCGGTACGAGCAGTACTTC. This codes for CASSRGLAGVGRYEQYF.

The V call is TRBV5-8, the J call TRBJ2-1; the match to TRBD2 covers 9 bases. This CDR3 comprises 16 residues. V lost 3 bases to trimming and J lost 8 bases; unmatched junction nucleotides: 12. The germline V gene encodes CDR1 SGHTS and CDR2 YDEGEE. The CDR3 sequence: CASSSGVGGRAHEQFF. CDR3 in DNA: TGTGCCAGCAGCTCGGGAGTCGGCGGGAGGGCGCATGAGCAGTTCTTC.

This clone was recorded only once. The J gene is TRBJ2-5, the V gene TRBV7-8; D is unclear. The CDR3 runs 13 residues. Trimming shortened V by 3 bases and J by 3 bases, and 8 bases separated the two germline ends. Germline loops: CDR1 SGHVS, CDR2 FQNEAQ. In nucleotides, the CDR3 is TGTGCCAGCAGCTTTCAACCTGAAGAGACCCAGTACTTC. It encodes CASSFQPEETQYF.

The chain couples TRBV28 to TRBJ1-5, with D maybe TRBD1 (6 bases). CDR1 and CDR2 from the germline V gene are MDHEN and SYDVKM. The CDR3 runs to 15 residues. The V end was cut by 3 bases, the J end by 7 bases, with 16 bases between. CDR3 DNA: TGTGCCAGCAGTTTTGTCGTGCAGGGGCAACAGCCCCAGCATTTT. Protein product: CASSFVVQGQQPQHF.

The J gene is TRBJ1-1, the V gene TRBV7-2; possibly TRBD1 for D (5 bases). CDR3 length equals 16 residues. V lost 5 bases and J lost 4, with 20 bases in between. Germline-derived CDR1 and CDR2 are SGHTA and FQGNSA. CDR3 nucleotide sequence: TGTGCCAGCAGCCAACAGAATGCGGGGGGAGGCACTGAAGCTTTCTTT. This codes for CASSQQNAGGGTEAFF.

The J gene is TRBJ1-3, the V gene TRBV19; 9 positions agree with TRBD1. The ends lost 7 bases at V and 0 bases at J; junction bases unmatched: 4. The CDR3 is 15 residues long. Germline CDR1 and CDR2: LNHDA and SQIVND (reference sequence). CDR3 protein: CASTDRGISGNTIYF. CDR3 DNA sequence: TGTGCCAGTACGGACAGGGGCATCTCTGGAAACACCATATATTTT. Full variable domain (rest looked up from reference TRBV19 and TRBJ1-3): DGGITQSPKYLFRKEGQNVTLSCEQNLNHDAMYWYRQDPGQGLRLIYYSQIVNDFQKGDIAEGYSVSREKKESFPLTVTSAQKNPTAFYLCASTDRGISGNTIYFGEGSWLTVV.

This rearrangement joins TRBV7-2 to TRBJ1-4; D call uncertain. CDR3 size: 16 residues. The germline V and J ends were trimmed by 0 bases and 8 bases, with 16 bases remaining between them. Germline V gives CDR1 SGHTA, CDR2 FQGNSA. The chain's CDR3 is CASSLALQPVGEKLFF. CDR3 DNA: TGTGCCAGCAGCTTAGCGTTACAGCCAGTCGGCGAAAAACTGTTTTTT.

The chain couples TRBV7-3 to TRBJ2-1; D call uncertain. CDR1 and CDR2 from the germline V gene are SGHTA and FQGTGA. The CDR3 has 14 amino acids. The V end lost 0 bases, the J end lost 8 bases, and 11 bases lay between the germline ends. CDR3 loop: CASSLTSGSDEQFF. Written as DNA, the CDR3 is TGTGCCAGCAGCTTAACGTCCGGGTCGGATGAGCAGTTCTTC.

For the CDR3, the DNA is TGCGCCAGCAGCGGGGGACAGGGTAACTATGGCTACACCTTC. Translation gives CASSGGQGNYGYTF. J is TRBJ1-2 and V is TRBV5-1; 9 positions agree with TRBD1. Trimming took 4 bases from V and 1 from J; bases not matched to a gene: 2. Per germline, CDR1 SGHRS and CDR2 YFSETQ. The CDR3 totals 14 residues.

The chain is built from TRBV4-1 and TRBJ2-1; 10 nucleotides align to TRBD2. Losses at the gene ends were 1 base for V and 8 bases for J; bases not matched to a gene: 8. This CDR3 region has 16 residues. Germline assignment: CDR1 MGHRA and CDR2 YSYEKL. The CDR3 DNA follows: TGCGCCAGCAGCCAAGTCCTAGCGGGGGTGGCCCATGAGCAGTTCTTC. Translation gives CASSQVLAGVAHEQFF.

The V call is TRBV5-4, the J call TRBJ2-7; D unresolved. Trimming took 0 bases from V and 6 from J, leaving 7 bases between them. The CDR3 extends over 12 amino acids. Germline CDR1 reads SGHNT; CDR2 reads YYREEE (reference sequence). CDR3 region: CASSLGVTEQYF. In DNA form, the CDR3 reads TGTGCCAGCAGCTTGGGAGTAACCGAGCAGTACTTC.